The 8 T cell receptor beta chains below come from one sample, sequenced in a study of radiation and T cells in renal cell carcinoma. Time point indicated: blood 4 weeks post-SBRT, at nephrectomy. Noted treatment: 15 Gy SBRT to primary tumor, nephrectomy 4 weeks later. TCRdb keeps only in-frame clones here, not all; method: immunoSEQ multiplex PCR. The profile shows more than 60,000 clones, around 78% of them singletons. Sequencing was performed on blood, taken from a patient whose treatment included radiotherapy and nephrectomy. All receptors come from an older woman with renal cell carcinoma.

A remark on this clone: Compared with germline, one end of the junction differs, possibly owing to a read error. This rearrangement joins TRBV7-7 to TRBJ2-5; 7 nucleotides agree with TRBD2. Germline values: CDR1 SSHAT, CDR2 FNYEAQ (reference sequence). The length of the CDR3 is 14 residues. Here the CDR3 reads CASSLAGTQETQYF. For the CDR3, the DNA is TGTGCTAGCAGCTTAGCGGGCACCCAAGAGACCCAGTACTTC.

On this clone itself: Distinct nucleotide sequences in the sample also encode this CDR3. The rearrangement joins TRBV5-1 to TRBJ2-1; 7 nucleotides align to TRBD1. This CDR3 comprises 15 residues. After removal of 3 bases from V and 0 bases from J, the junction contained 3 bases not matched to a gene. The germline V gene encodes CDR1 SGHRS and CDR2 YFSETQ. CDR3 amino acids: CASSWTGSSYNEQFF. The CDR3 DNA is TGCGCCAGCAGCTGGACAGGAAGCTCCTACAATGAGCAGTTCTTC.

This chain links TRBV6-5 with TRBJ2-5; 8 nucleotides line up with TRBD1. This CDR3 region has 14 residues. The J segment lost 1 base and the V segment lost 7 bases, leaving 5 bases of the junction unmatched. The germline V gene encodes CDR1 MNHEY and CDR2 SVGAGI. CDR3 in DNA: TGTGCCAGCAACCCCGGACAGGGCCAAGAGACCCAGTACTTC. It specifies CASNPGQGQETQYF.

V and J are TRBV7-9 and TRBJ1-2, with 7 bases aligning to TRBD1. Germline loops: CDR1 SEHNR, CDR2 FQNEAQ (reference sequence). CDR3 size: 13 residues. V lost 5 bases to trimming and J lost 3 bases; unmatched junction nucleotides: 3. The CDR3 DNA is TGTGCCAGCAGCGATGACAGGGACTATGGCTACACCTTC. This codes for CASSDDRDYGYTF.

The V and J genes are TRBV4-1 and TRBJ2-7; perhaps TRBD1 as D (6 bases). Deletions cut 3 bases from V and 0 bases from J, with 12 bases between. Germline V gene data show CDR1 as MGHRA and CDR2 as YSYEKL. CDR3 length equals 15 residues. The CDR3 DNA is TGCGCCAGCAGCCAGACAGGTGTGGTCTCCTACGAGCAGTACTTC. It yields the protein CASSQTGVVSYEQYF.

CDR3 DNA: TGTGCCAGCAGCTTGGCGGATTACAATGAGCAGTTCTTC. It encodes CASSLADYNEQFF. The rearrangement uses TRBV11-1 and TRBJ2-1; D gene uncertain. From germline, CDR1 is SGHAT and CDR2 FQDESV (reference sequence). V was pared by 3 bases and J by 4 bases, with 7 bases between. The CDR3 runs 13 residues.

This clone has only a few counts. The CDR3 sequence: CASSPRQGGTEAFF. In nucleotides, the CDR3 is TGCGCCAGCAGCCCCAGACAGGGGGGAACTGAAGCTTTCTTT. The J gene is TRBJ1-1, the V gene TRBV5-1, with 9 bases identical to TRBD1. CDR1 is SGHRS, CDR2 YFSETQ, per germline. The CDR3 loop spans 14 amino acids. The trim removed 4 bases at V and 5 bases at J, leaving 6 bases unmatched. The whole variable domain, filled in from reference TRBV5-1 and TRBJ1-1, reads KAGVTQTPRYLIKTRGQQVTLSCSPISGHRSVSWYQQTPGQGLQFLFEYFSETQRNKGNFPGRFSGRQFSNSRSEMNVSTLELGDSALYLCASSPRQGGTEAFFGQGTRLTVV.

The gene calls are TRBV9 and TRBJ2-2; 8 bases fit TRBD1. The CDR3 is 14 residues long. Germline V lookup: CDR1 SGDLS, CDR2 YYNGEE. Trimming cost V 1 base and J 6 bases; bases outside gene matches: 2. The CDR3 spells CASSVKQGAGELFF. The DNA for the CDR3 is TGTGCCAGCAGCGTAAAACAGGGGGCCGGGGAGCTGTTTTTT. Combining the CDR3 with reference TRBV9 and TRBJ2-2 gives the whole variable domain DSGVTQTPKHLITATGQRVTLRCSPRSGDLSVYWYQQSLDQGLQFLIQYYNGEERAKGNILERFSAQQFPDLHSELNLSSLELGDSALYFCASSVKQGAGELFFGEGSRLTVL.